This T cell receptor beta chain appears in the sequencing data of a study of early T cells in non-severe SARS-CoV-2 infection. This clonotype was recorded many times. The antigen remains undetermined. Study-wide results and caveats: Comparison of clonotypes with VDJdb favored anti-spike CD8 responses while missing private and CD4 specificities.

TCRdb ran MiXCR on the 5' RACE reads and lists one entry per CDR3 protein. The table includes some 48,000 distinct CDR3 sequences, 4% to 5% detected once. The CDR3 spans 19 residues. Germline loops: CDR1 LGHDT, CDR2 YNNKEL (reference sequence). V gave up 0 bases and J gave up 1 base, with 18 bases separating them. This sequence was found in an adult who was a healthcare worker with PCR-confirmed SARS-CoV-2 infection or an uninfected control (not recorded which). Sequencing was done on a sample of whole blood. The rearrangement links TRBV3-1 to TRBJ2-2; a weak D match, TRBD2 (6 bases). Here the CDR3 DNA reads TGTGCCAGCAGCCAAGAGGGGGGACTGGTCCAATTGAACACCGGGGAGCTGTTTTTT. Encoded protein: CASSQEGGLVQLNTGELFF. The full variable domain, rest sourced from reference TRBV3-1 and TRBJ2-2, is DTAVSQTPKYLVTQMGNDKSIKCEQNLGHDTMYWYKQDSKKFLKIMFSYNNKELIINETVPNRFSPKSPDKAHLNLHINSLELGDSAVYFCASSQEGGLVQLNTGELFFGEGSRLTVL.